This T cell receptor beta chain was sequenced during a study of blood T cells in healthy people across ages. A J-beta primer mix and a sample-barcoded 5' primer were used in a second PCR of roughly 6 to 11 cycles. MiXCR, applied by TCRdb to the 5' RACE reads, yields one record per CDR3 protein. This repertoire shows approximately 1.5 million distinct CDR3 sequences, around 36% found once; its top ten account for around 11%. This clonotype was observed a handful of times. CDR3 length: 13 residues. Trimming took 9 bases from V and 4 from J, leaving 15 bases between them. Germline V gene sequence: CDR1 ENHRY, CDR2 SYGVKD. Samples each yielded at least 6 micrograms of total RNA.

The chain employs TRBV10-3 and TRBJ2-5, with a weak D call TRBD1 (6 bases). The receptor was derived from a woman in her 30s in good health. The sequenced sample consisted of blood. CDR3 coding DNA: TGTGCCATTTCCGGGACAAGCGGAGAGACCCAGTACTTC. Its translation is CAISGTSGETQYF.